The next 2 T cell receptor beta chains were all read from a single sample in a study of read filtering for tumor transcriptome and immune sequencing. From approximately 430 ng of RNA, a library with molecular barcoded alpha/delta and beta/gamma adaptors was made. TCRdb reanalysed the reads using MiXCR and keeps one entry per CDR3 protein. The sample lists more than 30,000 distinct CDR3 sequences, around 18% seen once, with 16% in the top ten. What was sequenced was a population of CD138-negative cells sorted from bone marrow. These receptors all come from a donor aged 40 or over with multiple myeloma.

The chain couples TRBV29-1 to TRBJ2-7; TRBD1 matches at 8 bases. The germline CDR1 and CDR2 sequences are SQVTM and ANQGSEA. The length of the CDR3 is 13 residues. Trimming took 4 bases from V and 1 from J; bases not matched to a gene: 3. CDR3 nucleotides: TGCAGCGTTGTTAGGACAGGGTCCTACGAGCAGTACTTC. It translates to CSVVRTGSYEQYF.

This clonotype has at least ten counts. Here the CDR3 reads CASSQVAGGSETQYF. Here the CDR3 DNA reads TGTGCCAGCAGCCAAGTGGCGGGAGGGTCGGAGACCCAGTACTTC. The chain combines TRBV4-2 with TRBJ2-5, with 9 bases identical to TRBD2. Germline V gene lookup returns CDR1 LGHNA and CDR2 YNFKEQ. V was pared by 1 base and J by 5 bases, with 5 bases of the junction left unmatched. CDR3 length equals 15 residues.